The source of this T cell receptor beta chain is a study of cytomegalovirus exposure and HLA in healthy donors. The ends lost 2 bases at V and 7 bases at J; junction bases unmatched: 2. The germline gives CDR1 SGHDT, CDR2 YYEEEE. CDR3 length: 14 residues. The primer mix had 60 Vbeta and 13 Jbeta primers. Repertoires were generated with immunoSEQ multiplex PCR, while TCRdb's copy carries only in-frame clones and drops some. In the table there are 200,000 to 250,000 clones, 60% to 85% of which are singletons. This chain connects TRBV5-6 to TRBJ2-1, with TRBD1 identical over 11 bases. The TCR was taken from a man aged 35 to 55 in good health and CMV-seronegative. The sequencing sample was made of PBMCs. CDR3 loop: CASSFGTGGNEQFF. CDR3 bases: TGTGCCAGCAGCTTCGGGACAGGGGGAAATGAGCAGTTCTTC.